The source of this T cell receptor beta chain is a study of T cells in Graves' hyperthyroidism and ophthalmopathy. About the research overall: Initial diagnosis, before any treatment, was when peripheral blood was collected. The study's findings and limits: Most thyroid-expanded clonotypes above 0.001 were also found in blood.

TCR beta CDR3 regions were amplified from RNA transcripts. Using the HTBI primer set, a first-round RT-PCR was run on the TCR CDR3. TCRdb re-derived calls from the multiplex PCR reads in MiXCR, one entry per CDR3 protein. Of some 580,000 distinct CDR3 sequences in the sample, around 15% are singletons; the top ten hold roughly 3.4%. The CDR3 runs 15 residues. CDR1 and CDR2 from the germline V gene are LNHDA and SQIVND (reference sequence). The V end was cut by 3 bases, the J end by 5 bases, with 16 bases between. Any patient presenting with uncontrolled infection, other autoimmune disease, pregnancy or lactation was left out. The source of the PBMCs was less than 12 ml of fresh peripheral blood. This clonotype was detected only a few times. Its antigen is not identified.

This receptor was taken from a woman between 40 and 50 years old with Graves' ophthalmopathy. The sample comprised blood. This chain joins TRBV19 and TRBJ1-1; D possibly corresponds to TRBD1 (5 bases). The CDR3 loop reads CASSMIPRAGTEAFF. The CDR3 nucleotides read TGTGCCAGTAGTATGATCCCCAGGGCGGGTACTGAAGCTTTCTTT.